Shown below are 14 T cell receptor beta chains from a single sample sequenced in a study of control samples from healthy donors and cancer patients (dated by TCRdb to between 2020 and 2021). The library was generated by the immunoSEQ multiplex PCR assay. What TCRdb holds here is the immuneACCESS table cut down to in-frame rearrangements. Part of the clones is not present; checked against another copy, under half of the missing clones reflect an unresolved V gene, and the others are unexplained. This sample comprises 75,000 to 95,000 clones, approximately 91% of them detected only once. The ten largest account for under 10% of the sample. Sequenced input: PBMCs. These receptors came from a woman aged 50 to 60 with colorectal cancer.

V is TRBV7-3 and J is TRBJ1-1, with 11 nucleotides matching TRBD1. Trimming at V came to 5 bases and at J to 3 bases, leaving 2 bases not matched to a gene. CDR3 length: 14 residues. In germline, CDR1 is SGHTA, CDR2 FQGTGA. The CDR3 DNA follows: TGTGCCAGCAGCCGGACAGGGGGCCACACTGAAGCTTTCTTT. It is translated as CASSRTGGHTEAFF.

V and J are TRBV4-3 and TRBJ2-1, with 10 nucleotides matching TRBD1. V dropped 2 bases and J dropped 4; count of bases not matched to a gene: 2. Germline V gene lookup returns CDR1 LGHNA and CDR2 YSLEER. The CDR3 has 15 amino acids. CDR3 DNA sequence: TGCGCCAGCAGCCAACTGGGACAGGGGTACAATGAGCAGTTCTTC. It encodes CASSQLGQGYNEQFF.

The V and J genes are TRBV24-1 and TRBJ1-2, with D maybe TRBD1 (6 bases). V gave up 3 bases and J gave up 8 bases, with 12 bases separating them. The CDR3 runs 13 residues. The germline V gene has CDR1 KGHDR and CDR2 SFDVKD. CDR3 region: CATSDRTGSGYTF. CDR3 nucleotides: TGTGCCACCAGTGATCGCACAGGGAGCGGCTACACCTTC.

The rearrangement links TRBV7-3 to TRBJ2-1, with 8 bases that match TRBD2. This CDR3 comprises 13 residues. V lost 2 bases, J lost 8 bases, and 2 bases stayed unmatched. Germline CDR1 and CDR2: SGHTA and FQGTGA. Here the CDR3 DNA reads TGTGCCAGCAGCTTAGGACTAGCATATGAGCAGTTCTTC. This gives the protein CASSLGLAYEQFF.

This chain uses TRBV10-1 with TRBJ2-5, with 7 bases lining up with TRBD2. CDR3 length equals 14 residues. V was pared by 2 bases and J by 1 base, with 1 base of the junction left unmatched. The germline V gene has CDR1 WNHNN and CDR2 SYGVQD (reference sequence). The CDR3 here is CASSEGGGQETQYF. The DNA for the CDR3 is TGCGCCAGCAGTGAGGGGGGGGGCCAAGAGACCCAGTACTTC.

The V gene is TRBV10-2, the J gene TRBJ2-3; 8 bases are a match to TRBD2. The CDR3 consists of 12 residues. CDR1 is WSHSY, CDR2 SAAADI, per germline. J lost 6 bases, V lost 5 bases, and 1 base had no gene match. The CDR3, as DNA: TGCGCCAGCAGTTGGACTAGCGATACGCAGTATTTT. It is translated as CASSWTSDTQYF.

CDR3 amino acids: CASSDGPLDSPSYNEQFF. The CDR3, as DNA: TGTGCCAGCAGTGACGGCCCCTTGGACAGCCCGTCCTACAATGAGCAGTTCTTC. The rearrangement joins TRBV6-4 to TRBJ2-1, with a possible D match to TRBD1 (6 bases). Per germline, CDR1 MRHNA and CDR2 SNTAGT. V was trimmed by 2 bases and J by 1 base, leaving 18 bases between them. The CDR3 runs to 18 residues.

The table lists this clone with a few counts. The chain carries TRBV6-6 and TRBJ1-1, with 7 bases fitting TRBD1. The CDR3 runs to 13 residues. V was pared by 7 bases and J by 5 bases, with 7 bases of the junction left unmatched. Germline assignment: CDR1 MNHNY and CDR2 SVGAGI (reference sequence). This CDR3 is CASTPDRRTEAFF. CDR3 nucleotide sequence: TGTGCCAGCACCCCGGACAGGAGGACTGAAGCTTTCTTT.

The CDR3: CSVGAGTDSNSNQPQHF. CDR3 in DNA: TGCAGCGTTGGGGCGGGAACGGATTCGAATAGCAATCAGCCCCAGCATTTT. This chain links TRBV29-1 with TRBJ1-5, with D hard to call. The CDR3 is made up of 17 amino acids. The V gene's germline CDR1 is SQVTM and CDR2 ANQGSEA. V was trimmed by 4 bases and J by 0 bases, leaving 19 bases between them.

The CDR3 DNA is TGTGCCACCAGTGATAGGACTAGCGGGGGGGCCTACGAGCAGTACGTC. Its protein product is CATSDRTSGGAYEQYV. The chain recombines TRBV24-1 with TRBJ2-7, with TRBD2 identical over 15 bases. Germline values: CDR1 KGHDR, CDR2 SFDVKD. J was trimmed by 2 bases and V by 3 bases; bases with no gene match: 1. The CDR3 extends over 16 amino acids.

Comments on this clone: Other DNA sequences from this sample encode an identical CDR3 as well. The CDR3 here is CASGGGGNTGELFF. The CDR3 coding sequence is TGTGCCAGCGGAGGGGGGGGCAACACCGGGGAGCTGTTTTTT. The rearrangement links TRBV5-5 to TRBJ2-2, with D perhaps TRBD2 (7 bases). Trimming removed 7 bases at V and 2 bases at J, with 12 bases between. In germline, CDR1 is SGHKS, CDR2 YYEKEE (reference sequence). The length of the CDR3 is 14 residues. Together with reference TRBV5-5 and TRBJ2-2, the CDR3 gives the full variable domain: DAGVTQSPTHLIKTRGQQVTLRCSPISGHKSVSWYQQVLGQGPQFIFQYYEKEERGRGNFPDRFSARQFPNYSSELNVNALLLGDSALYLCASGGGGNTGELFFGEGSRLTVL.

The J gene is TRBJ2-3, the V gene TRBV5-1; 7 bases align to TRBD1. The ends lost 4 bases at V and 2 bases at J; junction bases unmatched: 7. CDR3 length: 15 amino acids. Germline V lookup: CDR1 SGHRS, CDR2 YFSETQ. CDR3 residues: CASSGGQSYTDTQYF. For the CDR3, the DNA is TGCGCCAGCAGCGGGGGACAGTCTTACACAGATACGCAGTATTTT.

The rearrangement links TRBV5-6 to TRBJ1-4; 7 bases line up with TRBD1. V shed 3 bases, J shed 0 bases, and the junction held 8 bases outside the gene matches. The germline CDR1 and CDR2 sequences are SGHDT and YYEEEE. The CDR3 totals 17 residues. The CDR3 region has the DNA TGTGCCAGCAGCTCCCCTAGGGGGCAGGCAACTAATGAAAAACTGTTTTTT. Protein: CASSSPRGQATNEKLFF.

V and J are TRBV27 and TRBJ1-6; 7 nucleotides match TRBD1. Germline-derived CDR1 and CDR2 are MNHEY and SMNVEV (reference sequence). J was trimmed by 9 bases and V by 6 bases; bases with no gene match: 11. This CDR3 has 15 amino acids. This CDR3 is CASRSGQASGSPLHF. CDR3 bases: TGTGCCAGCAGGTCTGGACAGGCTAGTGGTTCACCCCTCCACTTT.